One and the same sample provided the 27 T cell receptor beta chains below, sequenced in a study of T cells in localized non-small cell lung cancer. Clones were read by immunoSEQ multiplex PCR, and TCRdb kept only the in-frame ones, dropping some. The sample contains 70,000 to 100,000 clones, approximately 91% of which appear only once. The input for sequencing was PBMCs, taken before any cancer treatment. The source of these receptors is a woman between 35 and 75 years old with stage II squamous cell lung carcinoma.

V usage is TRBV5-1 and J usage is TRBJ2-7, with 7 bases aligning to TRBD1. The junction had 35 bases not matched to a gene; V was cut back by 5 bases and J by 0 bases. The CDR3 is made up of 24 amino acids. Looked up from germline, CDR1 is SGHRS and CDR2 is YFSETQ. The CDR3 DNA reads as TGCGCCAGCAGACCACATATCGGCCTCGAGTCCTTATTATCCCGGGACAGTACCTCCTACGAGCAGTACTTC. Translation: CASRPHIGLESLLSRDSTSYEQYF.

The CDR3 region has the DNA TGTGCCAGCGCCAGTGGGGGACTATACAATGAGCAGTTCTTC. Its protein product is CASASGGLYNEQFF. The chain combines TRBV9 with TRBJ2-1; TRBD2 aligns across 7 bases. V trimming: 7 bases; J trimming: 4 bases; junction bases outside the gene matches: 8. CDR1 and CDR2 from the germline V gene are SGDLS and YYNGEE. The CDR3 sequence is 14 residues long.

This clone was observed once. The chain recombines TRBV28 with TRBJ2-7; TRBD2 is a possible D gene (6 bases). This CDR3 spans 16 amino acids. CDR1 is MDHEN, CDR2 SYDVKM, per germline. V lost 1 base and J 6 bases, leaving 19 bases between the germline ends. Written as DNA, the CDR3 is TGTGCCAGCAGTTTATATCGGGGGAAAGCTTTGGGCGAGCAGTACTTC. Protein product: CASSLYRGKALGEQYF.

V is TRBV5-1 and J is TRBJ1-1; D is uncertain. V shed 2 bases and J shed 1 base, with 12 bases lying between them. Looked up from germline, CDR1 is SGHRS and CDR2 is YFSETQ. The CDR3 extends over 15 amino acids. CDR3 protein: CASSFRENGNTEAFF. In DNA, the CDR3 is TGCGCCAGCAGCTTCCGGGAGAATGGGAACACTGAAGCTTTCTTT.

The chain uses TRBV6-1 and TRBJ2-7; tentatively, D is TRBD2 (6 bases). V was pared by 0 bases and J by 3 bases, with 9 bases between. The CDR3 consists of 14 residues. Per germline, CDR1 MNHNS and CDR2 SASEGT. The chain's CDR3 is CASSEAGDFYEQYF. The CDR3 coding sequence is TGTGCCAGCAGTGAAGCTGGGGACTTCTACGAGCAGTACTTC.

This chain connects TRBV6-6 to TRBJ1-5, with D maybe TRBD1 (6 bases). V shed 6 bases and J shed 5 bases, with 17 bases lying between them. The CDR3 has 15 residues. Looked up from germline, CDR1 is MNHNY and CDR2 is SVGAGI (reference sequence). Here the CDR3 DNA reads TGTGCCAGCAGACTCCACAGGGATAACGATCAGCCCCAGCATTTT. Translated: CASRLHRDNDQPQHF.

CDR3 loop: CASSLLPQQGNEQFF. The CDR3 DNA reads TGCGCCAGCAGCTTGCTCCCTCAGCAGGGCAATGAGCAGTTCTTC. The rearrangement uses TRBV5-1 and TRBJ2-1; D may be TRBD1 (5 bases). Germline V lookup: CDR1 SGHRS, CDR2 YFSETQ. This CDR3 region has 15 residues. The V and J ends lost 1 base and 6 bases respectively, with 14 bases between them. The full variable domain, completed using reference TRBV5-1 and TRBJ2-1, is KAGVTQTPRYLIKTRGQQVTLSCSPISGHRSVSWYQQTPGQGLQFLFEYFSETQRNKGNFPGRFSGRQFSNSRSEMNVSTLELGDSALYLCASSLLPQQGNEQFFGPGTRLTVL.

The V and J genes are TRBV6-1 and TRBJ2-7, with no clear D. CDR1 is MNHNS and CDR2 is SASEGT in the germline V gene. V lost 7 bases to trimming and J lost 3 bases, with 4 bases between them. The length of the CDR3 is 10 residues. CDR3: CASNVYEQYF. In DNA form, the CDR3 reads TGTGCCAGCAACGTCTACGAGCAGTACTTC.

This clone was counted a single time. V is TRBV7-8 and J is TRBJ1-1; D is possibly TRBD1 (6 bases). Germline CDR1 reads SGHVS; CDR2 reads FQNEAQ. V shed 4 bases and J shed 4 bases, with 19 bases lying between them. The CDR3 covers 16 residues. CDR3 bases: TGTGCCAGCAGCTACCTTCGAGGACAGTTACTCACTGAAGCTTTCTTT. This gives the protein CASSYLRGQLLTEAFF. Full variable domain (rest looked up from reference TRBV7-8 and TRBJ1-1): GAGVSQSPRYKVAKRGQDVALRCDPISGHVSLFWYQQALGQGPEFLTYFQNEAQLDKSGLPSDRFFAERPEGSVSTLKIQRTQQEDSAVYLCASSYLRGQLLTEAFFGQGTRLTVV.

In DNA, the CDR3 is TGTGCCAGCAGCCAAGTCCAGGGCGCAGATACGCAGTATTTT. This codes for CASSQVQGADTQYF. The chain carries TRBV14 and TRBJ2-3; D might be TRBD1 (5 bases). Trimming left V 1 base short and J 4 bases short, with 9 bases between. CDR1 and CDR2 from the germline V gene are SGHDN and FVKESK. CDR3 length: 14 residues.

V is TRBV6-1 and J is TRBJ1-2; D gene unclear. Germline V gene data show CDR1 as MNHNS and CDR2 as SASEGT. Trimming took 4 bases from V and 0 from J, leaving 9 bases between them. This CDR3 region has 14 residues. The CDR3 sequence is CASSAQVSNYGYTF. CDR3 in DNA: TGTGCCAGCAGTGCGCAGGTTTCTAACTATGGCTACACCTTC.

This clone was recorded only once. The chain has TRBV19 and TRBJ1-1; D is unresolved. The CDR3 has 14 amino acids. The germline CDR1 and CDR2 sequences are LNHDA and SQIVND (reference sequence). V lost 1 base, J lost 4 bases, and 10 bases lay in between. The CDR3 is CASSIAAAATEAFF. CDR3 bases: TGTGCCAGTAGTATAGCGGCGGCCGCCACTGAAGCTTTCTTT.

The V gene is TRBV6-6, the J gene TRBJ1-5; D gene unclear. V was pared by 5 bases and J by 11 bases, with 19 bases between. This CDR3 has 14 amino acids. CDR1 MNHNY and CDR2 SVGAGI come from the germline V gene (reference sequence). The CDR3 DNA reads as TGTGCCAGCAGTCACACATTTCTTGCTGATGCCCAGCATTTT. Its protein product is CASSHTFLADAQHF.

V is TRBV2 and J is TRBJ1-4; the match to TRBD1 covers 7 bases. The CDR3 extends over 12 amino acids. Unmatched junction bases numbered 4, after V lost 7 bases and J lost 8 bases. Germline-derived CDR1 and CDR2 are SNHLY and FYNNEI. This CDR3 reads CASMSRGEKLFF. The CDR3 DNA sequence: TGTGCCAGCATGTCCAGGGGGGAAAAACTGTTTTTT.

The V gene is TRBV19, the J gene TRBJ1-2, with D uncertain. V lost 4 bases and J lost 8, with 14 bases in between. Germline V gives CDR1 LNHDA, CDR2 SQIVND (reference sequence). CDR3 length: 13 amino acids. CDR3 coding DNA: TGTGCCAGTAGTACAGCAGGTGCGATGGGCTACACCTTC. Encoded protein: CASSTAGAMGYTF.

The V and J genes are TRBV30 and TRBJ1-6; the D gene is possibly TRBD1 (5 bases). CDR1 is GTSNPN and CDR2 is SVGIG in the germline V gene (reference sequence). Trimming stripped 0 bases from V and 5 bases from J, with 11 bases between. The CDR3 consists of 15 residues. CDR3 nucleotide sequence: TGTGCCTGGAGTGTTGGGGGTCCGGATAATTCACCCCTCCACTTT. Translation gives CAWSVGGPDNSPLHF.

The CDR3 loop reads CASSPRWNTEAFF. The CDR3 DNA follows: TGTGCCAGCAGCCCAAGGTGGAACACTGAAGCTTTCTTT. This rearrangement joins TRBV28 to TRBJ1-1; D not resolved. Germline values: CDR1 MDHEN, CDR2 SYDVKM. The CDR3 runs 13 residues. V was cut by 6 bases and J by 1 base, with 9 bases left in between.

In this sample, this clone turned up once. The chain links TRBV7-9 to TRBJ1-2; possibly TRBD1 for D (5 bases). CDR1 is SEHNR, CDR2 FQNEAQ, per germline (reference sequence). The CDR3 is made up of 14 amino acids. V gave up 6 bases and J gave up 6 bases, with 17 bases separating them. CDR3 bases: TGTGCCAGCAGTCAAACCCAGGGTTGGAATGGCTACACCTTC. Its protein is CASSQTQGWNGYTF. The full variable domain, its missing parts supplied by reference TRBV7-9 and TRBJ1-2, is DTGVSQNPRHKITKRGQNVTFRCDPISEHNRLYWYRQTLGQGPEFLTYFQNEAQLEKSRLLSDRFSAERPKGSFSTLEIQRTEQGDSAMYLCASSQTQGWNGYTFGSGTRLTVV.

The gene calls are TRBV7-9 and TRBJ1-1; possibly TRBD1 for D (6 bases). Trimming took 5 bases from V and 0 from J, leaving 16 bases between them. The germline CDR1 and CDR2 sequences are SEHNR and FQNEAQ (reference sequence). The CDR3 consists of 16 residues. DNA for the CDR3: TGTGCCAGCAGCCTAATTACGGGACACCTGAACACTGAAGCTTTCTTT. Residues: CASSLITGHLNTEAFF.

This clone turned up a few times. V usage is TRBV21-1 and J usage is TRBJ1-6; the table assigns TRBD1, which was not confirmed against the DNA. TRBV21-1 is a pseudogene locus. This CDR3 has 17 amino acids. The DNA of the CDR3 is TGTGCCAGCACAAGGGGGAAACAGGGGCTAGGGAATTCACCCCTCCACTTT. Translation gives CASTRGKQGLGNSPLHF.

V is TRBV5-8 and J is TRBJ1-1; tentatively, D is TRBD1 (5 bases). Germline V CDR1 and CDR2: SGHTS, YDEGEE. V shed 0 bases and J shed 6 bases, with 15 bases lying between them. The CDR3 consists of 15 residues. CDR3 DNA: TGTGCCAGCAGCTTGGAGGGGAGGGGATGGGCTGAAGCTTTCTTT. It codes for CASSLEGRGWAEAFF.

The chain carries TRBV27 and TRBJ1-2, with a tentative D call TRBD1 (6 bases). The V gene lost 1 base and the J gene lost 0 bases, with 18 bases spanning the gap. The CDR3 length is 18 residues. CDR1 is MNHEY and CDR2 is SMNVEV in the germline V gene (reference sequence). CDR3 nucleotide sequence: TGTGCCAGCAGTTTATGGAGGCCGACAGGTCACTCTAACTATGGCTACACCTTC. Protein product: CASSLWRPTGHSNYGYTF.

The chain has TRBV11-2 and TRBJ2-2; 9 bases are a match to TRBD2. Germline-derived CDR1 and CDR2 are SGHAT and FQNNGV. Losses at the gene ends were 3 bases for V and 3 bases for J; bases not matched to a gene: 8. The CDR3 has 17 residues. The CDR3 coding sequence is TGTGCCAGCAGCTTCCCCTTAGCGGGAGAGGACACCGGGGAGCTGTTTTTT. This encodes CASSFPLAGEDTGELFF. Using reference TRBV11-2 and TRBJ2-2 for the parts outside the CDR3, the full variable domain is EAGVAQSPRYKIIEKRQSVAFWCNPISGHATLYWYQQILGQGPKLLIQFQNNGVVDDSQLPKDRFSAERLKGVDSTLKIQPAKLEDSAVYLCASSFPLAGEDTGELFFGEGSRLTVL.

The V call is TRBV7-9, the J call TRBJ1-2; 10 nucleotides align to TRBD1. After removal of 0 bases from V and 5 bases from J, the junction contained 9 bases not matched to a gene. Germline V lookup: CDR1 SEHNR, CDR2 FQNEAQ (reference sequence). This CDR3 has 17 residues. CDR3 coding DNA: TGTGCCAGCAGCTTAGCGGAGACAGGGGGCTTCGGGTATGGCTACACCTTC. This translates into CASSLAETGGFGYGYTF. Drawing the rest from reference TRBV7-9 and TRBJ1-2, the complete variable domain is DTGVSQNPRHKITKRGQNVTFRCDPISEHNRLYWYRQTLGQGPEFLTYFQNEAQLEKSRLLSDRFSAERPKGSFSTLEIQRTEQGDSAMYLCASSLAETGGFGYGYTFGSGTRLTVV.

DNA for the CDR3: TGTGCCACCCGACAGGGGAATAATTCACCCCTCCACTTT. This encodes CATRQGNNSPLHF. The chain carries TRBV19 and TRBJ1-6, with 8 nucleotides matching TRBD1. With 10 bases clipped from V and 5 bases from J, the junction kept 4 bases outside the gene matches. This CDR3 comprises 13 residues. Germline loops: CDR1 LNHDA, CDR2 SQIVND (reference sequence). The full variable domain, with the rest looked up from reference TRBV19 and TRBJ1-6, is DGGITQSPKYLFRKEGQNVTLSCEQNLNHDAMYWYRQDPGQGLRLIYYSQIVNDFQKGDIAEGYSVSREKKESFPLTVTSAQKNPTAFYLCATRQGNNSPLHFGNGTRLTVT.

The chain employs TRBV30 and TRBJ1-1; D ambiguous. V lost 1 base and J lost 2, with 11 bases in between. The CDR3 contains 14 residues. Germline assignment: CDR1 GTSNPN and CDR2 SVGIG (reference sequence). The CDR3 nucleotides are TGTGCCTGGAGTGGAGGCAGCAAAAACACTGAAGCTTTCTTT. This encodes CAWSGGSKNTEAFF.

This chain connects TRBV19 to TRBJ1-1; D is perhaps TRBD1 (6 bases). V lost 5 bases, J lost 0 bases, and 13 bases lay in between. CDR1 is LNHDA and CDR2 is SQIVND in the germline V gene (reference sequence). The CDR3 runs 15 residues. The CDR3 DNA follows: TGTGCCAGTAGTGTCGGACAGAACATGAACACTGAAGCTTTCTTT. This codes for CASSVGQNMNTEAFF.